Here is one T cell receptor beta chain with its context. Its antigen is not identified. This record belongs to a study of cytomegalovirus exposure and HLA in healthy donors. Broader study findings: Sequencing probably produced one cluster of sequence variants that were highly shared. Presence/absence comparisons presumed near-even sequencing depth among donors. DRB1 had the most TCR associations and HLA-C the fewest, a later analysis found, with rates varying by HLA locus.

PCR primers comprised 60 Vbeta and 13 Jbeta primers. Method: immunoSEQ multiplex PCR; TCRdb's copy keeps in-frame clones and lacks some. The sample has 200,000 to 250,000 clones, around 89% seen once. CDR3 size: 13 residues. Between the trimmed V and J ends, which lost 8 bases and 2 bases, there was a span of 11 bases. From germline, CDR1 is LNHNV and CDR2 YYDKDF (reference sequence). The receptor's source is a woman in her late teens or twenties in good health and CMV-seronegative. The gene calls are TRBV15 and TRBJ2-3, with a possible D match to TRBD2 (6 bases). The sequencing sample was made of PBMCs. The CDR3 nucleotides are TGTGCCACCGGAGTAGCGGACACAGATACGCAGTATTTT. This sequence encodes CATGVADTDTQYF.